Included here is one T cell receptor (beta chain) sequence, with context. Described time point: blood 2 weeks post-SBRT. Treatment in this sample: 15 Gy SBRT to primary tumor, nephrectomy 4 weeks later. Libraries were prepared by immunoSEQ multiplex PCR; TCRdb keeps only in-frame clonotypes and omits some of them. The sample has some 76,000 clones; around 80% are singletons. The sample comes from a study of radiation and T cells in renal cell carcinoma. The sequencing here drew on blood, taken from a patient whose treatment included radiotherapy and nephrectomy. The receptor comes from a man in his fifties or sixties with renal cell carcinoma.

For the CDR3, the DNA is TGTGCCAGCAGGGGCTTAGCCAAAAACATTCAGTACTTC. It specifies CASRGLAKNIQYF. The chain couples TRBV2 to TRBJ2-4; the D is unclear. This CDR3 has 13 amino acids. Germline assignment: CDR1 SNHLY and CDR2 FYNNEI. The germline V and J ends were trimmed by 6 bases and 0 bases, with 6 bases remaining between them. Supplemented by reference TRBV2 and TRBJ2-4, the full variable domain reads EPEVTQTPSHQVTQMGQEVILRCVPISNHLYFYWYRQILGQKVEFLVSFYNNEISEKSEIFDDQFSVERPDGSNFTLKIRSTKLEDSAMYFCASRGLAKNIQYFGAGTRLSVL.